What follows are 31 T cell receptor beta chains derived from one specimen sequenced in a study of blood T cell repertoires in COVID-19. Clones were read by immunoSEQ multiplex PCR, and TCRdb kept only the in-frame ones, dropping some. The sample has around 300,000 clones; almost 90% are singletons. The sample comprised PBMCs or T cells enriched from blood (not recorded which). These TCRs come from a woman between 18 and 30 years old with acute COVID-19.

The genes are TRBV12-5 and TRBJ2-3; TRBD1 might be the D (5 bases). V was cut by 1 base and J by 1 base, with 12 bases left in between. The germline V gene has CDR1 LGHNT and CDR2 FRNRAP. CDR3 size: 16 residues. The CDR3 spells CASGLEGSRGTDTQYF. The CDR3 nucleotides are TGTGCTAGTGGTTTGGAAGGTAGCAGGGGCACAGATACGCAGTATTTT. The entire variable domain, with the rest obtained from reference TRBV12-5 and TRBJ2-3, is as follows: DARVTQTPRHKVTEMGQEVTMRCQPILGHNTVFWYRQTMMQGLELLAYFRNRAPLDDSGMPKDRFSAEMPDATLATLKIQPSEPRDSAVYFCASGLEGSRGTDTQYFGPGTRLTVL.

The V gene is TRBV7-2, the J gene TRBJ2-1, with 7 bases matching TRBD1. The ends lost 3 bases at V and 6 bases at J; junction bases unmatched: 2. The V gene's germline CDR1 is SGHTA and CDR2 FQGNSA. The CDR3 runs 13 residues. The CDR3 loop is CASSLDRSNEQFF. The CDR3 bases are TGTGCCAGCAGCTTGGACAGGTCCAATGAGCAGTTCTTC.

This clone came up once. J is TRBJ2-1 and V is TRBV6-5; 8 nucleotides align to TRBD2. J gave up 2 bases and V 7 bases, and 4 bases lay outside the gene matches. The CDR3 has 14 residues. CDR1 and CDR2 (germline): MNHEY, SVGAGI. The CDR3 DNA sequence: TGTGCCAGCATGACGGGACTAGCCTACAATGAGCAGTTCTTC. Amino acid sequence: CASMTGLAYNEQFF.

The genes are TRBV19 and TRBJ2-1; 11 bases map to TRBD2. This CDR3 has 18 residues. CDR1 and CDR2 (germline): LNHDA, SQIVND (reference sequence). After removal of 6 bases from V and 7 bases from J, the junction contained 17 bases not matched to a gene. CDR3 sequence: CASSPTSGAGKGWNEQFF. The CDR3 region has the DNA TGTGCCAGTAGCCCGACTAGCGGGGCAGGGAAAGGGTGGAATGAGCAGTTCTTC.

The chain recombines TRBV7-2 with TRBJ1-5; possible D gene TRBD1, 6 bases. V dropped 2 bases and J dropped 4 bases, with 12 bases sitting between them. The CDR3 loop spans 15 amino acids. Germline V gives CDR1 SGHTA, CDR2 FQGNSA. The CDR3 spells CASSLRQGINQPQHF. The CDR3, as DNA: TGTGCCAGCAGCTTACGTCAGGGGATAAATCAGCCCCAGCATTTT.

This clone was recorded only once. The chain is built from TRBV7-2 and TRBJ1-2; the D gene is possibly TRBD1 (6 bases). Per the germline V gene, CDR1 is SGHTA and CDR2 is FQGNSA. The CDR3 totals 13 residues. Trimming stripped 4 bases from V and 8 bases from J, with 14 bases between. As DNA, the CDR3 is TGTGCCAGCAGCTCCCCTCAGGGGAAGGGCTACACCTTC. Translating it yields CASSSPQGKGYTF.

CDR3 in amino acids: CASSLGPGASANTEAFF. As DNA, the CDR3 is TGTGCCAGCAGCTTAGGACCAGGGGCTTCGGCGAACACTGAAGCTTTCTTT. The chain carries TRBV7-6 and TRBJ1-1; TRBD1 is a possible D gene (6 bases). The CDR3 is 17 amino acids. V lost 1 base and J 1 base, leaving 16 bases between the germline ends. The germline V gene has CDR1 SGHVS and CDR2 FNYEAQ. Complete variable domain (other parts from reference TRBV7-6 and TRBJ1-1): GAGVSQSPRYKVTKRGQDVALRCDPISGHVSLYWYRQALGQGPEFLTYFNYEAQQDKSGLPNDRFSAERPEGSISTLTIQRTEQRDSAMYRCASSLGPGASANTEAFFGQGTRLTVV.

V gene TRBV6-5 combines with J gene TRBJ1-6, with 7 bases identical to TRBD1. Per the germline V gene, CDR1 is MNHEY and CDR2 is SVGAGI. Unmatched junction bases numbered 0, after V lost 4 bases and J lost 0 bases. This CDR3 comprises 15 residues. CDR3 nucleotide sequence: TGTGCCAGCAGTTGGGACAGCTCCTATAATTCACCCCTCCACTTT. Its translation: CASSWDSSYNSPLHF.

The rearrangement uses TRBV9 and TRBJ2-7; a weak D match, TRBD2 (6 bases). This CDR3 is 12 amino acids long. Trimming removed 4 bases from V and 6 bases from J, with 11 bases in between. Germline-derived CDR1 and CDR2 are SGDLS and YYNGEE. The CDR3 region is CASSPGLSEQYF. CDR3 bases: TGTGCCAGCAGCCCGGGACTTAGCGAGCAGTACTTC.

This sequence joins TRBV9 and TRBJ1-1; D gene ambiguous. The CDR3 totals 20 residues. The V and J ends lost 0 bases and 0 bases respectively, with 24 bases between them. CDR1 is SGDLS and CDR2 is YYNGEE in the germline V gene. The CDR3 spells CASSVGAGLSLGRMNTEAFF. CDR3 coding DNA: TGTGCCAGCAGCGTAGGTGCTGGGTTGAGTCTGGGGAGGATGAACACTGAAGCTTTCTTT. The complete variable domain, with remaining parts taken from reference TRBV9 and TRBJ1-1, reads DSGVTQTPKHLITATGQRVTLRCSPRSGDLSVYWYQQSLDQGLQFLIQYYNGEERAKGNILERFSAQQFPDLHSELNLSSLELGDSALYFCASSVGAGLSLGRMNTEAFFGQGTRLTVV.

This clone was recorded once. The J gene is TRBJ2-6, the V gene TRBV9; 10 bases map to TRBD1. The junction had 8 bases not matched to a gene; V was cut back by 4 bases and J by 1 base. Germline values: CDR1 SGDLS, CDR2 YYNGEE. The CDR3 consists of 18 residues. Written as DNA, the CDR3 is TGTGCCAGCAGCTCCCAGACAGGGGGCTGGTCTGGGGCCAACGTCCTGACTTTC. Its translation: CASSSQTGGWSGANVLTF.

V and J are TRBV15 and TRBJ1-1; no definite D call. The CDR3 has 14 amino acids. Germline CDR1 LNHNV, CDR2 YYDKDF (reference sequence). Between the trimmed V and J ends, which lost 0 bases and 3 bases, there was a span of 8 bases. The CDR3 reads CATSRDSSYTEAFF. DNA of the CDR3: TGTGCCACCAGCAGAGATAGCAGTTACACTGAAGCTTTCTTT.

The chain is built from TRBV28 and TRBJ2-1, with TRBD2 identical over 16 bases. The germline gives CDR1 MDHEN, CDR2 SYDVKM. With 4 bases clipped from V and 0 bases from J, the junction kept 9 bases outside the gene matches. This CDR3 is 20 amino acids long. CDR3 residues: CASSSLPGLAGGSSYNEQFF. CDR3 DNA: TGTGCCAGCAGTTCCTTGCCGGGACTAGCGGGAGGGAGCTCCTACAATGAGCAGTTCTTC.

The chain recombines TRBV28 with TRBJ2-7, with TRBD1 identical over 8 bases. This CDR3 region has 14 residues. The V gene end was trimmed by 5 bases and the J gene end by 5 bases; junction bases not matched to a gene: 8. In germline, CDR1 is MDHEN, CDR2 SYDVKM. In nucleotides, the CDR3 is TGTGCCAGCAGTCCGGGACAGGTCGGAAACGAGCAGTACTTC. Protein product: CASSPGQVGNEQYF.

The rearrangement uses TRBV7-5 and TRBJ2-3; TRBD2, as called in the table, went unchecked against the DNA. TRBV7-5 constitutes a pseudogene. CDR3 size: 11 residues. The CDR3 protein is CASESADTQYF. The CDR3 DNA reads TGTGCCAGCGAGTCGGCAGATACGCAGTATTTT.

The chain couples TRBV5-6 to TRBJ2-7; D ambiguous. Per the germline V gene, CDR1 is SGHDT and CDR2 is YYEEEE. This CDR3 is 14 amino acids long. V was clipped by 0 bases and J by 5 bases, with 12 bases between them. As DNA, the CDR3 is TGTGCCAGCAGCTTGGCGGCCCGAGGCCACGAGCAGTACTTC. Its translation: CASSLAARGHEQYF.

The chain links TRBV5-1 to TRBJ1-1, with a tentative D call TRBD1 (5 bases). Germline V gene sequence: CDR1 SGHRS, CDR2 YFSETQ. The CDR3 contains 12 residues. Trimming pared 0 bases from V and 12 bases from J, leaving 12 bases between. The CDR3 region has the DNA TGCGCCAGCAGCTTGGCCGAGGACAAACCTTTCTTT. Amino acids: CASSLAEDKPFF.

The chain carries TRBV12-3 or TRBV12-4 and TRBJ1-2, with no clear D. CDR3 size: 12 residues. Trimming took 5 bases from V and 8 from J, leaving 12 bases between them. The CDR3 sequence is CASSGETAGYTF. The CDR3 DNA reads as TGTGCCAGCAGTGGGGAGACCGCGGGCTACACCTTC.

The chain couples TRBV5-1 to TRBJ1-1, with D unresolved. V lost 2 bases, J lost 1 base, and 9 bases lay in between. The germline V gene has CDR1 SGHRS and CDR2 YFSETQ. The CDR3 sequence is 14 residues long. CDR3: CASSFREANTEAFF. The CDR3, as DNA: TGCGCCAGCAGCTTCCGGGAGGCGAACACTGAAGCTTTCTTT.

This chain connects TRBV20-1 to TRBJ1-2; 7 bases match TRBD1. The CDR3 spans 11 residues. Germline values: CDR1 DFQATT, CDR2 SNEGSKA (reference sequence). The J segment lost 7 bases and the V segment lost 3 bases, leaving 2 bases of the junction unmatched. CDR3 in DNA: TGCAGTGCTAGTGACAGGGTTGGCTACACCTTC. It is translated as CSASDRVGYTF.

The V gene is TRBV5-1, the J gene TRBJ1-1; D gene uncertain. The V gene's germline CDR1 is SGHRS and CDR2 YFSETQ. With 9 bases removed from V and 0 bases from J, the gap between germline ends came to 15 bases. This CDR3 has 14 residues. The CDR3 DNA sequence: TGCGCCACAAGACACTTCTCGATGAACACTGAAGCTTTCTTT. Its protein product is CATRHFSMNTEAFF.

The chain couples TRBV11-2 to TRBJ2-5; 10 bases fit TRBD2. CDR1 and CDR2 from the germline V gene are SGHAT and FQNNGV. This CDR3 is 14 amino acids long. The V gene end was trimmed by 2 bases and the J gene end by 14 bases; junction bases not matched to a gene: 11. CDR3 region: CASSLLAGAPLPYF. CDR3 bases: TGTGCCAGCAGCTTACTAGCGGGAGCCCCCCTCCCATACTTC.

The rearrangement uses TRBV7-2 and TRBJ1-3; D may be TRBD1 (5 bases). Trimming pared 4 bases from V and 0 bases from J, leaving 13 bases between. The germline V gene has CDR1 SGHTA and CDR2 FQGNSA. The CDR3 has 16 amino acids. CDR3 loop: CASSSSGYTSGNTIYF. The CDR3, as DNA: TGTGCCAGCAGCTCGTCAGGGTACACCTCTGGAAACACCATATATTTT.

This clone has a single count. The chain employs TRBV5-1 and TRBJ1-1, with D unclear. V gave up 2 bases and J gave up 4 bases, with 12 bases separating them. This CDR3 has 14 amino acids. Germline V CDR1 and CDR2: SGHRS, YFSETQ. The CDR3 sequence is CASSLSTGSTEAFF. The CDR3 DNA follows: TGCGCCAGCAGCTTATCCACCGGGAGCACTGAAGCTTTCTTT.

V and J are TRBV3-1 (or the pseudogene TRBV3-2) and TRBJ2-7; D gene uncertain. The V and J ends lost 4 bases and 5 bases respectively, with 15 bases between them. The CDR3 length is 14 residues. The germline gives CDR1 LGHDT, CDR2 YNNKEL (reference sequence). The CDR3 DNA is TGTGCCAGCAGCCTCCTACCCACTAAGGACGAGCAGTACTTC. Amino acids: CASSLLPTKDEQYF.

The rearrangement uses TRBV27 and TRBJ2-3, with D possibly being TRBD2 (7 bases). V was pared by 5 bases and J by 0 bases, with 15 bases between. The V gene's germline CDR1 is MNHEY and CDR2 SMNVEV (reference sequence). The CDR3 loop spans 16 amino acids. For the CDR3, the DNA is TGTGCCAGCAGTCCCATAGGGAGGGGGAGCACAGATACGCAGTATTTT. Encoded protein: CASSPIGRGSTDTQYF.

The chain uses TRBV4-1 and TRBJ2-1, with 8 bases that match TRBD2. V was pared by 4 bases and J by 8 bases, with 13 bases of the junction left unmatched. Germline V gene lookup returns CDR1 MGHRA and CDR2 YSYEKL. The CDR3 is made up of 16 amino acids. CDR3 region: CASSPVGEREPYEQFF. DNA for the CDR3: TGCGCCAGCAGCCCGGTGGGGGAGCGGGAGCCATATGAGCAGTTCTTC.

The rearrangement links TRBV7-8 to TRBJ2-1; D is possibly TRBD2 (5 bases). Germline CDR1 and CDR2: SGHVS and FQNEAQ. The CDR3 covers 11 residues. V shed 7 bases and J shed 9 bases, with 10 bases lying between them. CDR3 DNA: TGTGCCAGCACCTCAGAGGGTGAGCAGTTCTTC. It specifies CASTSEGEQFF.

V gene TRBV6-5 combines with J gene TRBJ2-7; 10 bases map to TRBD2. The CDR3 length is 15 residues. Per germline, CDR1 MNHEY and CDR2 SVGAGI. The J segment lost 4 bases and the V segment lost 5 bases, leaving 8 bases of the junction unmatched. The CDR3 region has the DNA TGTGCCAGCAGTCTAAGCGGGAGGGCCGGGTACGAGCAGTACTTC. Translation gives CASSLSGRAGYEQYF.

This chain links TRBV30 with TRBJ1-2; no definite D call. Between the trimmed V and J ends, which lost 2 bases and 8 bases, there was a span of 15 bases. CDR1 is GTSNPN, CDR2 SVGIG, per germline (reference sequence). CDR3 length: 13 residues. The CDR3 protein is CAWSPGPAGGYTF. The CDR3 DNA reads TGTGCCTGGAGTCCTGGACCCGCGGGGGGCTACACCTTC.

The chain couples TRBV14 to TRBJ2-5, with TRBD2 matching 14 bases. The CDR3 totals 16 residues. J was trimmed by 5 bases and V by 0 bases; bases with no gene match: 2. The germline V gene has CDR1 SGHDN and CDR2 FVKESK. The CDR3, as DNA: TGTGCCAGCAGCCAAGAGGGACTAGCGGGAGAGGAGACCCAGTACTTC. It translates to CASSQEGLAGEETQYF.